This T cell receptor (beta chain) was sequenced during a study of early T cells in non-severe SARS-CoV-2 infection. On the study more broadly: Chains from this unsorted whole-blood bulk RNA could not be paired.

Ten or more counts support this clonotype. Its matching antigen is unknown. General study results and limits: Matching results from VDJdb favored anti-spike CD8 responses, leaving private and CD4 specificities undetected.

Individual cDNA molecules were tagged with unique molecular identifiers. TCRdb analysed the 5' RACE reads with MiXCR anew, one entry per CDR3 protein. The repertoire holds some 97,000 distinct CDR3 sequences, with more than 9.5% as singletons. The clonotype was recovered from an adult who was a healthcare worker with PCR-confirmed SARS-CoV-2 infection or an uninfected control (not recorded which). Here the sequenced sample was whole blood, taken at baseline.

The CDR3 DNA reads TGCAGTGCTGGCAGCTATGGCTACACCTTC. Amino acids: CSAGSYGYTF. The J gene is TRBJ1-2, the V gene TRBV20-1; D not certain. Trimming pared 5 bases from V and 4 bases from J, leaving 5 bases between. CDR1 DFQATT and CDR2 SNEGSKA come from the germline V gene (reference sequence). The CDR3 is 10 amino acids.